The T cell receptor (beta chain) described here comes from a study of regulatory T cells in long-lasting Graves disease. For the study at large: Persistent Graves' disease required over 5 years of antithyroid drugs and positive TSH receptor antibodies. General study results and limits: It was peripheral blood alone, not thyroid tissue, that was studied. With persistent disease, TRBV28, TRBJ1-2 and TRBJ2-5 were the favored segments.

J was trimmed by 3 bases and V by 0 bases; bases with no gene match: 7. Per germline, CDR1 LGHDT and CDR2 YNNKEL (reference sequence). The CDR3 loop spans 17 amino acids. Stated time point: persistent/refractory GD, antithyroid drugs over 5 years with positive TRAb. The TCR library used RNA extracted from PBMCs. To note about this clonotype: Antigen: not known.

Arm-PCR of CDR3 regions with iRepertoire HTBI primers generated TCR beta libraries. A single record per CDR3 protein comes from TCRdb applying MiXCR to the multiplex PCR reads. The sample records hundreds of thousands of distinct CDR3 sequences, about 32% being singletons. The input for sequencing was peripheral blood mononuclear cells (PBMCs), taken when the disease was refractory, from a patient treated with antithyroid drugs. This chain uses TRBV3-1 with TRBJ2-1; 8 nucleotides match TRBD2. The receptor was isolated from a female donor with Graves disease. For the CDR3, the DNA is TGTGCCAGCAGCCAAGATATGGCCCTAGCGGGCTACAATGAGCAGTTCTTC. It specifies CASSQDMALAGYNEQFF.